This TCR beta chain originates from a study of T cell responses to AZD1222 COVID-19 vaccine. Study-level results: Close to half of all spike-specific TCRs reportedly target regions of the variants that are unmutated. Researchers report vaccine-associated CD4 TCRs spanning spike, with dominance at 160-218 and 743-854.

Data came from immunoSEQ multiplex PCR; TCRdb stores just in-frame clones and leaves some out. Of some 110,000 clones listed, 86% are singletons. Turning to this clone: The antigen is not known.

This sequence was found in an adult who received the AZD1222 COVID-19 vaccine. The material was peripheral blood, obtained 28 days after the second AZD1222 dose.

The CDR3 region has the DNA TGTGCCAGCAGTGAGGACGGGAGGGGCACAGATACGCAGTATTTT. Translating it yields CASSEDGRGTDTQYF. This sequence joins TRBV2 and TRBJ2-3; 8 nucleotides align to TRBD2. There are 15 residues in the CDR3. Germline CDR1 is SNHLY and CDR2 is FYNNEI. V trimming: 3 bases; J trimming: 1 base; junction bases outside the gene matches: 3.